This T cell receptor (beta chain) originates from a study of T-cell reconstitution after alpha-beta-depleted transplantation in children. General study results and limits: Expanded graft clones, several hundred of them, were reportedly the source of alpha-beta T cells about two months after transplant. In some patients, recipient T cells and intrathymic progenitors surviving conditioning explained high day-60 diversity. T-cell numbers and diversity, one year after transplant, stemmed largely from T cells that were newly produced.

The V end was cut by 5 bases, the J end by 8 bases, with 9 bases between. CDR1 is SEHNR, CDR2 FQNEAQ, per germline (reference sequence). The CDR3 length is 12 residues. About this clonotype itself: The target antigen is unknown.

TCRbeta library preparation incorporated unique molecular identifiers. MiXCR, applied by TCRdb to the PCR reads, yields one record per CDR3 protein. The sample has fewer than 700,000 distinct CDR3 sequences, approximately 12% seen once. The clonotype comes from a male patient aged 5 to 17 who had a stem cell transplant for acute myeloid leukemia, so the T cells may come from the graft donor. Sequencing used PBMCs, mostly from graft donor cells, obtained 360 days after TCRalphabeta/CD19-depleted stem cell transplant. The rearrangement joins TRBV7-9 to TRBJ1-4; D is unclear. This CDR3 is CASSRQAEKLFF. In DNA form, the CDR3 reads TGTGCCAGCAGCCGCCAGGCCGAAAAACTGTTTTTT. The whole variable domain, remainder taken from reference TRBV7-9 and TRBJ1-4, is DTGVSQNPRHKITKRGQNVTFRCDPISEHNRLYWYRQTLGQGPEFLTYFQNEAQLEKSRLLSDRFSAERPKGSFSTLEIQRTEQGDSAMYLCASSRQAEKLFFGSGTQLSVL.